The present entry profiles one T cell receptor (beta chain) with its context. The target antigen is unknown. This entry comes from a study of blood T cells in healthy people across ages. Study-wide results and limits: Donor CMV status, an unknown factor, possibly confounded changes in expanded clonotypes.

The CDR3 runs to 11 residues. Trimming took 7 bases from V and 1 from J, leaving 5 bases between them. Germline CDR1 DFQATT, CDR2 SNEGSKA (reference sequence). Sample-barcoded 5' priming and a J-beta primer mix drove a second PCR of 7 to 11 cycles. TCRdb re-analysed the 5' RACE reads in MiXCR, keeping a single row per CDR3 protein. Of 800,000 to 1,300,000 distinct CDR3 sequences in the sample, roughly a quarter were seen once. This sample was shared with a second study, whose subject was T cells of mothers and their children. That report notes: Researchers put all of the extracted RNA into cDNA synthesis, using about 1.4 ug per 15 ul. Slightly higher, non-significant overlap characterized related mother-child pairs relative to unrelated pairs.

Input material: blood. The sequence was obtained from a girl aged 2 to 10 in good health. J is TRBJ2-4 and V is TRBV20-1; D is unresolved. The CDR3 DNA reads TGCAGTGGTTGGGCCAAAAACATTCAGTACTTC. Protein product: CSGWAKNIQYF.